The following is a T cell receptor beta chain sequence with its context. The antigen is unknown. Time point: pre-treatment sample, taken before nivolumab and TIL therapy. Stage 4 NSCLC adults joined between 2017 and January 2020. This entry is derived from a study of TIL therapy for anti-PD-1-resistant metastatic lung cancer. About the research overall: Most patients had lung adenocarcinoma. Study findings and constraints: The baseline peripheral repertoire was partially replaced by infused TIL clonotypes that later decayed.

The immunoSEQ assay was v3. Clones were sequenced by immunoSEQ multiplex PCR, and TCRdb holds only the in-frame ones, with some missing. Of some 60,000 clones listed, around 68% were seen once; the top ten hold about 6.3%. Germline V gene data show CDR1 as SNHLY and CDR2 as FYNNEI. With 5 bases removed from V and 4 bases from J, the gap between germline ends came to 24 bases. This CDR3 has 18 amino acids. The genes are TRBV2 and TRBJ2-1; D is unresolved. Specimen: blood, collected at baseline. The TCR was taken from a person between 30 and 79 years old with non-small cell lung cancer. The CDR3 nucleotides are TGTGCCAGCAGTCCGCGACGGATTTTTCCCGAGGAATACAATGAGCAGTTCTTC. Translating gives CASSPRRIFPEEYNEQFF.